The T cell receptor (beta chain) described here comes from a study of human T cells and chemical hapten exposure. Across the whole study: Patch testing placed 0.01% DPC on the upper back, with readings at 6 days. Patients were mainly female, each with alopecia areata, totalis or universalis.

TCRdb reprocessed the RACE reads via MiXCR and lists one record per CDR3 protein. This table holds 45,000 to 60,000 distinct CDR3 sequences, 9.4% found once. In its sample, this clonotype was seen many times. Its antigen is currently unknown. A junction end diverges from the germline sequence, so it may reflect a read error. The V gene's germline CDR1 is KGHDR and CDR2 SFDVKD. This CDR3 is 13 amino acids long. Study outcomes and limitations: Positively correlated with patch test score were the counts of PT1 expanded TCRs.

Specified time point: pre-sensitization, week 0. Noted treatment: therapeutic diphenylcyclopropenone sensitization with weekly scalp DPC. The sequence was obtained from a woman in her 40s with alopecia areata. Some clones in this sample may be carry-over from other donors' samples. The sequencing here drew on whole blood, taken in connection with sensitization to the hapten diphenylcyclopropenone (DPC). The chain combines TRBV24-1 with TRBJ2-1; D not certain. This CDR3 reads CATSDGSSNEQFF. The CDR3 DNA is TGTGCCACCAGTGACGGTTCCTCCAATGAGCAGTTCTTC.